The entry that follows covers one TCR beta chain sequence. Antigen: not known. These data belong to a study of radiotherapy plus CTLA-4 blockade in lung cancer. The study, taken as a whole, reports: Tumor-origin TCR clones grew in blood after radiotherapy plus ipilimumab.

V was cut by 1 base and J by 4 bases, with 11 bases left in between. CDR1 and CDR2 from the germline V gene are SQVTM and ANQGSEA. This CDR3 has 14 amino acids. The data were produced by immunoSEQ multiplex PCR, yet TCRdb's version contains in-frame clones alone and is incomplete. The sample contains some 30,000 clones, roughly 83% of which appear only once. The V and J genes are TRBV29-1 and TRBJ1-3; D not resolved. This clonotype originated in a human donor with non-small cell lung cancer that progressed on radiotherapy plus ipilimumab. The source was peripheral blood, collected from a patient treated with radiotherapy plus ipilimumab. CDR3 DNA sequence: TGCAGCGTTGAAGTTGGGCCCGAAGGAAACACCATATATTTT. Translating it yields CSVEVGPEGNTIYF.